This passage covers 28 T cell receptor beta chains from one sample sequenced in a study of shared clonotypes between healthy human individuals (dated by TCRdb to about 2020). CD8 naive samples were obtained by positive selection for CCR7 among CD45RO-negative cells, yielding a CD45RA+CCR7+ population from which TemRA cells were excluded. Receptors were amplified or captured by the immunoSEQ multiplex PCR assay. As stored in TCRdb, this immuneACCESS dataset retains in-frame rearrangements with V and J assigned. A fraction of the clones does not appear; measured against another copy, unresolved V genes explain less than half of the discrepancy, and the remainder lacks a known reason. For this sample the table gives about 2.1 million clones, of which around 93% were detected only once. In total, the top ten clones hold over 1.5% of the sample. The sequencing input was naive CD8+ T cells from PBMCs. This sample's cell subset or site label indicates: CD45RA+CCR7+. The receptors come from a man aged 18-30 years in good health. Some clones in this sample may be carry-over from other donors' samples.

The chain uses TRBV11-2 and TRBJ2-2; D gene uncertain. Trimming left V 3 bases short and J 0 bases short, with 5 bases between. The CDR3 is 14 amino acids. CDR1 and CDR2 (germline): SGHAT, FQNNGV. Written as DNA, the CDR3 is TGTGCCAGCAGCTTTCTCTCGAACACCGGGGAGCTGTTTTTT. Protein sequence: CASSFLSNTGELFF.

The genes are TRBV4-3 and TRBJ2-1; TRBD2 matches at 15 bases. There are 17 residues in the CDR3. Germline V gene lookup returns CDR1 LGHNA and CDR2 YSLEER. The ends lost 4 bases at V and 7 bases at J; junction bases unmatched: 8. For the CDR3, the DNA is TGCGCCAGCAGCCTAGGACTAGCGGGAGGGCCTAGGAATGAGCAGTTCTTC. Protein product: CASSLGLAGGPRNEQFF.

As concerns this clone: One junction end disagrees with the germline gene, perhaps due to a read error. This chain uses TRBV27 with TRBJ2-7; D tentatively fits TRBD1 or TRBD2 (5 bases each). This CDR3 comprises 13 residues. Germline-derived CDR1 and CDR2 are MNHEY and SMNVEV (reference sequence). CDR3 amino acids: CATSHGTSYEQYF. CDR3 coding DNA: TGTGCCACCAGTCACGGGACCTCCTACGAGCAGTACTTC.

V usage is TRBV19 and J usage is TRBJ2-1; the match to TRBD1 covers 7 bases. The CDR3 runs 17 residues. V trimming: 6 bases; J trimming: 0 bases; junction bases outside the gene matches: 11. Germline CDR1 is LNHDA and CDR2 is SQIVND (reference sequence). CDR3: CASSPPPDRVSYNEQFF. The CDR3, as DNA: TGTGCCAGTAGCCCCCCTCCTGACAGGGTCTCCTACAATGAGCAGTTCTTC.

This clone was picked up a small number of times. The rearrangement uses TRBV7-9 and TRBJ1-1; D is uncertain. Trimming took off 5 bases at V and 6 bases at J, with 16 bases between the two ends. The V gene's germline CDR1 is SEHNR and CDR2 FQNEAQ (reference sequence). This CDR3 is 14 amino acids long. This CDR3 reads CASSPVAGFSEAFF. The CDR3 nucleotides are TGTGCCAGCAGCCCAGTTGCGGGGTTCTCTGAAGCTTTCTTT.

The chain has TRBV4-3 and TRBJ1-2; weak D call: TRBD1 (6 bases). Germline V gene lookup returns CDR1 LGHNA and CDR2 YSLEER. V was clipped by 2 bases and J by 4 bases, with 17 bases between them. This CDR3 contains 16 residues. The CDR3 DNA reads as TGCGCCAGCAGCCAAACTCAATCCAGGGGTCCCTATGGCTACACCTTC. Translation: CASSQTQSRGPYGYTF.

The genes are TRBV7-2 and TRBJ2-1; possible D gene TRBD2, 6 bases. This CDR3 has 15 residues. Germline V CDR1 and CDR2: SGHTA, FQGNSA. V gave up 1 base and J gave up 4 bases, with 11 bases separating them. CDR3 DNA sequence: TGTGCCAGCAGCTTAGACAGGACTATATACAATGAGCAGTTCTTC. Translating it yields CASSLDRTIYNEQFF.

This chain links TRBV7-8 with TRBJ2-7; unclear D gene. Between the trimmed V and J ends, which lost 2 bases and 2 bases, there was a span of 13 bases. CDR1 SGHVS and CDR2 FQNEAQ come from the germline V gene. The CDR3 totals 15 residues. CDR3 sequence: CASSLYGYGAYEQYF. In DNA form, the CDR3 reads TGTGCCAGCAGCTTATACGGCTATGGCGCCTACGAGCAGTACTTC.

The chain combines TRBV7-9 with TRBJ2-1, with TRBD2 matching 7 bases. Unmatched junction bases numbered 11, after V lost 5 bases and J lost 4 bases. Germline lookup yields CDR1 SEHNR and CDR2 FQNEAQ (reference sequence). The CDR3 has 16 amino acids. CDR3 nucleotide sequence: TGTGCCAGCAGCAATTACGGGAGGCTCACGTACAATGAGCAGTTCTTC. Protein sequence: CASSNYGRLTYNEQFF.

The CDR3, as DNA: TGCAGCGTCCCCGACGGGGCAGGGGACACTGAAGCTTTCTTT. It translates to CSVPDGAGDTEAFF. V gene TRBV29-1 combines with J gene TRBJ1-1; D is perhaps TRBD1 (6 bases). V was cut by 6 bases and J by 3 bases, with 17 bases left in between. Per the germline V gene, CDR1 is SQVTM and CDR2 is ANQGSEA. The CDR3 runs to 14 residues.

The chain carries TRBV28 and TRBJ2-7; possibly TRBD2 for D (6 bases). From germline, CDR1 is MDHEN and CDR2 SYDVKM. Trimming left V 2 bases short and J 4 bases short, with 15 bases between. The CDR3 is 15 residues long. This CDR3 is CASSLRQGGVYEQYF. The CDR3 DNA sequence: TGTGCCAGCAGTTTACGGCAGGGAGGCGTGTACGAGCAGTACTTC.

This sequence joins TRBV28 and TRBJ2-7; TRBD1 matches 9 bases. Trimming cost V 3 bases and J 5 bases; bases outside gene matches: 20. The CDR3 totals 19 residues. Germline values: CDR1 MDHEN, CDR2 SYDVKM. CDR3 sequence (DNA): TGTGCCAGCAGTTTTTATACCACTCAGGGGACAGGGTCGTTCCACGAGCAGTACTTC. It is translated as CASSFYTTQGTGSFHEQYF.

The chain recombines TRBV7-9 with TRBJ2-5; a possible D gene is TRBD1 (6 bases). With 3 bases removed from V and 2 bases from J, the gap between germline ends came to 13 bases. CDR1 and CDR2 from the germline V gene are SEHNR and FQNEAQ (reference sequence). The length of the CDR3 is 15 residues. CDR3 nucleotide sequence: TGTGCCAGCAGCTTCCCAGGGGTGATTCAAGAGACCCAGTACTTC. This encodes CASSFPGVIQETQYF. The complete variable domain, with remaining parts taken from reference TRBV7-9 and TRBJ2-5, reads DTGVSQNPRHKITKRGQNVTFRCDPISEHNRLYWYRQTLGQGPEFLTYFQNEAQLEKSRLLSDRFSAERPKGSFSTLEIQRTEQGDSAMYLCASSFPGVIQETQYFGPGTRLLVL.

The CDR3 DNA reads TGTGCCATCAGTCAACTAGCGGGAGGGCTCTCCTACAATGAGCAGTTCTTC. This translates into CAISQLAGGLSYNEQFF. The rearrangement links TRBV10-3 to TRBJ2-1; 13 positions match TRBD2. This CDR3 region has 17 residues. V lost 5 bases, J lost 0 bases, and 4 bases stayed unmatched. Germline lookup yields CDR1 ENHRY and CDR2 SYGVKD.

There are a few counts of this clone. V is TRBV5-4 and J is TRBJ1-1; tentative D call: TRBD1 (5 bases). Trimming removed 3 bases from V and 0 bases from J, with 12 bases in between. The CDR3 has 15 amino acids. From germline, CDR1 is SGHNT and CDR2 YYREEE (reference sequence). CDR3 bases: TGTGCCAGCAGCTCCCCCGGAGGGGTGAACACTGAAGCTTTCTTT. This sequence encodes CASSSPGGVNTEAFF. The full variable domain, its missing parts supplied by reference TRBV5-4 and TRBJ1-1, is ETGVTQSPTHLIKTRGQQVTLRCSSQSGHNTVSWYQQALGQGPQFIFQYYREEENGRGNFPPRFSGLQFPNYSSELNVNALELDDSALYLCASSSPGGVNTEAFFGQGTRLTVV.

This clone was seen once. The CDR3 DNA is TGTGCTAGTGGTTTGAAGATCGCCGGGCACACTGAAGCTTTCTTT. Residues: CASGLKIAGHTEAFF. This chain joins TRBV12-5 and TRBJ1-1; the D is unclear. Trimming took off 2 bases at V and 3 bases at J, with 13 bases between the two ends. CDR1 and CDR2 (germline): LGHNT, FRNRAP. The CDR3 loop spans 15 amino acids.

The chain has TRBV28 and TRBJ1-2; possibly TRBD1 for D (6 bases). This CDR3 region has 16 residues. In germline, CDR1 is MDHEN, CDR2 SYDVKM. V lost 1 base to trimming and J lost 4 bases, with 16 bases between them. Here the CDR3 reads CASSLSGGLGVYGYTF. The CDR3 DNA follows: TGTGCCAGCAGTTTATCCGGGGGCCTGGGGGTCTATGGCTACACCTTC.

The gene calls are TRBV7-9 and TRBJ2-7, with D maybe TRBD2 (5 bases). This CDR3 spans 14 amino acids. The germline V gene encodes CDR1 SEHNR and CDR2 FQNEAQ (reference sequence). Trimming shortened V by 2 bases and J by 3 bases, and 11 bases separated the two germline ends. CDR3 sequence (DNA): TGTGCCAGCAGCTTAAGTGGGAGCGACTACGAGCAGTACTTC. Translating it yields CASSLSGSDYEQYF.

This clone was detected only a few times. The gene calls are TRBV7-9 and TRBJ1-1; D perhaps matches TRBD1 (6 bases). Between the trimmed V and J ends, which lost 4 bases and 4 bases, there was a span of 19 bases. The CDR3 contains 16 residues. CDR1 and CDR2 (germline): SEHNR, FQNEAQ (reference sequence). CDR3 amino acids: CASSSRGHPRITEAFF. The CDR3 bases are TGTGCCAGCAGCTCGAGGGGACATCCGAGGATCACTGAAGCTTTCTTT.

Notes on this clone: Other DNA sequences in this specimen translate into the identical CDR3. The chain employs TRBV9 and TRBJ1-2; D might be TRBD1 (5 bases). Germline CDR1 reads SGDLS; CDR2 reads YYNGEE. Trimming removed 2 bases at V and 4 bases at J, with 15 bases between. The CDR3 extends over 15 amino acids. The chain's CDR3 is CASSVGSGPIYGYTF. Here the CDR3 DNA reads TGTGCCAGCAGCGTCGGGTCGGGACCAATCTATGGCTACACCTTC.

The V and J genes are TRBV29-1 and TRBJ2-1; D call uncertain. The CDR3 consists of 11 residues. V was shortened by 4 bases and J by 6 bases, with 7 bases between the two germline ends. Germline V lookup: CDR1 SQVTM, CDR2 ANQGSEA. As DNA, the CDR3 is TGCAGCGTTGGAGGTCCCAATGAGCAGTTCTTC. Translation: CSVGGPNEQFF.

This rearrangement joins TRBV27 to TRBJ1-2; D is unresolved. Trimming removed 4 bases from V and 5 bases from J, with 11 bases in between. CDR1 MNHEY and CDR2 SMNVEV come from the germline V gene (reference sequence). The CDR3 spans 13 residues. The CDR3 nucleotides are TGTGCCAGCAGTTCGACCACAGATTATGGCTACACCTTC. Its protein is CASSSTTDYGYTF.

This chain joins TRBV2 and TRBJ2-1; possible D gene TRBD1, 5 bases. V was pared by 7 bases and J by 0 bases, with 7 bases between. There are 13 residues in the CDR3. The germline CDR1 and CDR2 sequences are SNHLY and FYNNEI. The chain's CDR3 is CASTGHSYNEQFF. CDR3 bases: TGTGCCAGCACCGGACACTCCTACAATGAGCAGTTCTTC.

The chain recombines TRBV7-2 with TRBJ2-1; the D gene could be TRBD1 or TRBD2 (5 bases each). The CDR3 spans 15 residues. Trimming left V 3 bases short and J 10 bases short, with 19 bases between. In germline, CDR1 is SGHTA, CDR2 FQGNSA. CDR3 bases: TGTGCCAGCAGCTTGGGACCCCACCGGGGAACAGAGCAGTTCTTC. Protein product: CASSLGPHRGTEQFF.

The chain joins TRBV30 to TRBJ1-2, with 8 nucleotides matching TRBD1. The CDR3 has 14 amino acids. Germline CDR1 reads GTSNPN; CDR2 reads SVGIG (reference sequence). V was clipped by 0 bases and J by 3 bases; unmatched bases: 3. DNA for the CDR3: TGTGCCTGGAGTGTGGACAGGGAGGACTATGGCTACACCTTC. This translates into CAWSVDREDYGYTF.

This chain's CDR3 is CAWIGRQAYEQYF. The CDR3 nucleotides are TGTGCCTGGATAGGTAGGCAGGCCTACGAGCAGTACTTC. This chain uses TRBV30 with TRBJ2-5, with D unclear. The J call may be in error: the DNA end matches TRBJ2-7 better. Germline V gene data show CDR1 as GTSNPN and CDR2 as SVGIG (reference sequence). This CDR3 is built from 13 residues.

The chain is built from TRBV10-1 and TRBJ2-7, with 7 bases matching TRBD1. CDR3 length equals 15 residues. Trimming removed 6 bases from V and 3 bases from J; junction bases left unmatched: 11. Germline loops: CDR1 WNHNN, CDR2 SYGVQD (reference sequence). CDR3 loop: CASSDNRGPLYEQYF. The CDR3 DNA sequence: TGCGCCAGCAGCGACAACAGGGGACCCCTCTACGAGCAGTACTTC.

The V and J genes are TRBV7-8 and TRBJ2-5; a possible D gene is TRBD1 (5 bases). V lost 6 bases, J lost 1 base, and 12 bases lay in between. CDR1 is SGHVS and CDR2 is FQNEAQ in the germline V gene. The CDR3 loop spans 14 amino acids. CDR3 region: CASSLTEFQETQYF. In nucleotides, the CDR3 is TGTGCCAGCAGTCTGACAGAGTTCCAAGAGACCCAGTACTTC.